This TCR beta chain was recorded in a study of T cell responses to AZD1222 COVID-19 vaccine. V dropped 0 bases and J dropped 0 bases, with 11 bases sitting between them. CDR3 length equals 16 residues. Germline V lookup: CDR1 SGDLS, CDR2 YYNGEE. Study observations and caveats: Donors were chiefly white British, with a greater number of females, and clonal diversity was perhaps underestimated. Regions 160-218 and 743-854 dominated among vaccine-associated CD4 TCRs spanning spike. All repertoire sampling was performed exclusively after the peak T cell response.

Regarding this clone: The antigen is undetermined.

The repertoire was sequenced with immunoSEQ multiplex PCR; TCRdb's copy has only in-frame clones and lacks some. The sample shows 150,000 to 200,000 clones, around 90% of them seen only once. The specimen was peripheral blood, collected 28 days after the second AZD1222 dose. This chain uses TRBV9 with TRBJ2-3, with unresolved D. This clonotype originated in an adult who received the AZD1222 COVID-19 vaccine. The CDR3 DNA reads TGTGCCAGCAGCGTAGTGGGCGGTGCTAGCACAGATACGCAGTATTTT. It is translated as CASSVVGGASTDTQYF.